The 8 T cell receptor beta chains given below trace back to one sample, sequenced in a study of blood T cell repertoires in COVID-19. This table comes from immunoSEQ multiplex PCR, and its TCRdb copy is limited to in-frame clones, with some not included. Among approximately 200,000 clones listed, roughly four fifths were seen once. The sample was peripheral blood. The receptors here all came from a woman of 80 years or more with COVID-19, enrolled during active disease.

The chain is built from TRBV19 and TRBJ2-5, with D tentatively TRBD2 (5 bases). The germline V gene has CDR1 LNHDA and CDR2 SQIVND (reference sequence). The V end lost 10 bases, the J end lost 5 bases, and 17 bases lay between the germline ends. The CDR3 runs 13 residues. The CDR3 here is CATSGRGGETQYF. CDR3 DNA sequence: TGTGCCACCTCAGGTCGGGGTGGGGAGACCCAGTACTTC.

The chain carries TRBV5-1 and TRBJ2-1, with 13 bases identical to TRBD2. This CDR3 contains 14 residues. J gave up 8 bases and V 4 bases, and 3 bases lay outside the gene matches. Germline V gene sequence: CDR1 SGHRS, CDR2 YFSETQ. CDR3 DNA: TGCGCCAGCAGCCGACTAGCGGGAGGTGATGAGCAGTTCTTC. It encodes CASSRLAGGDEQFF.

V usage is TRBV5-5 and J usage is TRBJ1-4, with no clear D. Trimming left V 4 bases short and J 0 bases short, with 10 bases between. From germline, CDR1 is SGHKS and CDR2 YYEKEE (reference sequence). The CDR3 spans 15 residues. The CDR3 coding sequence is TGTGCCAGCAGCCCCGTGTCCTCAACTAATGAAAAACTGTTTTTT. Residues: CASSPVSSTNEKLFF. Based on the CDR3 plus reference TRBV5-5 and TRBJ1-4, the full variable domain is DAGVTQSPTHLIKTRGQQVTLRCSPISGHKSVSWYQQVLGQGPQFIFQYYEKEERGRGNFPDRFSARQFPNYSSELNVNALLLGDSALYLCASSPVSSTNEKLFFGSGTQLSVL.

A single count supports this clone. The genes are TRBV6-2 or TRBV6-3 and TRBJ2-7; a possible D gene is TRBD2 (6 bases). V was trimmed by 2 bases and J by 0 bases, leaving 17 bases between them. This CDR3 is built from 17 residues. From germline, CDR1 is MNHEY and CDR2 SVGEGT. The CDR3 loop is CASSYPRVAGISYEQYF. In DNA form, the CDR3 reads TGTGCCAGCAGTTACCCGAGGGTCGCGGGAATCTCCTACGAGCAGTACTTC.

The V and J genes are TRBV18 and TRBJ2-1; D gene uncertain. This CDR3 is 13 amino acids long. The germline gives CDR1 KGHSH, CDR2 LQKENI. The V gene lost 6 bases and the J gene lost 7 bases, with 13 bases spanning the gap. CDR3 residues: CASSSPNNNEQFF. The DNA for the CDR3 is TGTGCCAGCTCCTCCCCAAACAATAATGAGCAGTTCTTC.

This chain connects TRBV14 to TRBJ1-4, with TRBD1 identical over 10 bases. Germline values: CDR1 SGHDN, CDR2 FVKESK. CDR3 length: 13 residues. The V segment lost 4 bases and the J segment 13 bases; nucleotides outside the gene matches: 6. The CDR3 region is CASSPDRGVILFF. The CDR3 region has the DNA TGTGCCAGCAGCCCGGACAGGGGGGTAATACTGTTTTTT.

The genes are TRBV9 and TRBJ2-2; 7 nucleotides agree with TRBD1. The germline gives CDR1 SGDLS, CDR2 YYNGEE. This CDR3 has 15 amino acids. J lost 2 bases, V lost 2 bases, and 3 bases had no gene match. The CDR3: CASSVRQGNTGELFF. CDR3 DNA sequence: TGTGCCAGCAGCGTCAGACAGGGTAACACCGGGGAGCTGTTTTTT.

The J gene is TRBJ2-3, the V gene TRBV5-1; 9 bases agree with TRBD2. Unmatched junction bases numbered 7, after V lost 6 bases and J lost 5 bases. The CDR3 is made up of 14 amino acids. The V gene's germline CDR1 is SGHRS and CDR2 YFSETQ. The CDR3 region is CASTTGLAGDTQYF. The CDR3 DNA reads as TGCGCCAGCACCACGGGACTAGCAGGAGATACGCAGTATTTT.